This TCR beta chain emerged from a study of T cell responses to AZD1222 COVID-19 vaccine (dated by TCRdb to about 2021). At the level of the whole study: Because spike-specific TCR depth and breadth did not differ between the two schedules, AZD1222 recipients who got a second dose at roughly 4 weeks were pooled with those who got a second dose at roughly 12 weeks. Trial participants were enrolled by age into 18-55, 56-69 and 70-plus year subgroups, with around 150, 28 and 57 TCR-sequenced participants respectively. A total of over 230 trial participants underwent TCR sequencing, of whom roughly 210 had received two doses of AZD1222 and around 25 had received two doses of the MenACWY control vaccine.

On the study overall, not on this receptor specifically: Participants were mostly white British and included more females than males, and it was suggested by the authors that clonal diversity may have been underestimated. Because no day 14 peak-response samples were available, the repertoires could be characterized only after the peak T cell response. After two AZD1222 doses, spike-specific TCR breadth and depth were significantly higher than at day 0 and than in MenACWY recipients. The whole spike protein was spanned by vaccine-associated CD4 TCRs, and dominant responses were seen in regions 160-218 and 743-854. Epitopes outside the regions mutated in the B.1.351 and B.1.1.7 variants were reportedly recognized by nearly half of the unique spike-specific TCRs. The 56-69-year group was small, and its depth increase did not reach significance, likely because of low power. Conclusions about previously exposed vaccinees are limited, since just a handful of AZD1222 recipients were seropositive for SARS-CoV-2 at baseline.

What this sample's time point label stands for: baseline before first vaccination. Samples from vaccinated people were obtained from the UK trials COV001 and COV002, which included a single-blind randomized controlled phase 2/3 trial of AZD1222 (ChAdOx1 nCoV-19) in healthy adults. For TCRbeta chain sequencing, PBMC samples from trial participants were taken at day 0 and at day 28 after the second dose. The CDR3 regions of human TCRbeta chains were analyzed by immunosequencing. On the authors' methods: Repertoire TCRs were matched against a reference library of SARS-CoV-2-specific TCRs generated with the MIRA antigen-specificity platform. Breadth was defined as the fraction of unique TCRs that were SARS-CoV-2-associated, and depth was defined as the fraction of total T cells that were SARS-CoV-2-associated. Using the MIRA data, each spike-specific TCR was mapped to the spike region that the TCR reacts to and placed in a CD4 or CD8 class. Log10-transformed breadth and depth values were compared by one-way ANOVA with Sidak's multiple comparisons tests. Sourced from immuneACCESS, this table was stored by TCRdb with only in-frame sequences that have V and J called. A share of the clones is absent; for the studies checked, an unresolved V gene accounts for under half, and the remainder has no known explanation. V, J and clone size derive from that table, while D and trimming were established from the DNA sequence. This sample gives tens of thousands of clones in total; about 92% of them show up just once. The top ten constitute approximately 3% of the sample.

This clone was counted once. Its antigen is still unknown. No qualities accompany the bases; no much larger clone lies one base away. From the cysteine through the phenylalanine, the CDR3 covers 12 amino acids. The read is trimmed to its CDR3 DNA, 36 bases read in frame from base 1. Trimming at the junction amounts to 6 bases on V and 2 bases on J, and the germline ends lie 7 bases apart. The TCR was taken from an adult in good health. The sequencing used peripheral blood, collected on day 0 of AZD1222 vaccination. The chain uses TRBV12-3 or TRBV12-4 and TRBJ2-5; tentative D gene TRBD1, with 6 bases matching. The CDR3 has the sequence CASRQGQETQYF. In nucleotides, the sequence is TGTGCCAGCAGACAGGGTCAAGAGACCCAGTACTTC.